Below are 31 T cell receptor beta chains sequenced from a single sample in a study of cytomegalovirus exposure and HLA in healthy donors. PCR amplification relied on 60 Vbeta primers (plus 13 Jbeta primers). Produced via immunoSEQ multiplex PCR; TCRdb's table is partial and in-frame only. This sample carries some 150,000 clones, approximately 78% of them seen once, and the ten largest clones take about 3.2%. Sample: PBMCs. All receptors derive from a man between 18 and 35 years old in good health and CMV-seropositive.

The rearrangement joins TRBV12-5 to TRBJ1-2; D is perhaps TRBD1 (6 bases). Trimming stripped 7 bases from V and 7 bases from J, with 22 bases between. Germline V gene lookup returns CDR1 LGHNT and CDR2 FRNRAP. The CDR3 runs 15 residues. CDR3 sequence: CASVIPGQPITGYTF. In DNA form, the CDR3 reads TGTGCTAGTGTGATCCCCGGACAGCCTATAACTGGCTACACCTTC.

The chain carries TRBV7-6 and TRBJ2-7; 7 bases align to TRBD1. V was pared by 5 bases and J by 4 bases, with 5 bases of the junction left unmatched. This CDR3 has 13 amino acids. CDR1 and CDR2 (germline): SGHVS, FNYEAQ. CDR3 sequence: CASSTTGDYEQYF. As DNA, the CDR3 is TGTGCCAGCAGCACCACAGGGGATTACGAGCAGTACTTC.

The V and J genes are TRBV28 and TRBJ1-2; D is uncertain. CDR1 and CDR2 (germline): MDHEN, SYDVKM. Trimming stripped 6 bases from V and 0 bases from J, with 5 bases between. This CDR3 is built from 12 residues. The CDR3 DNA reads as TGTGCCAGCAGCACGGCTAACTATGGCTACACCTTC. Its protein is CASSTANYGYTF.

This chain uses TRBV5-1 with TRBJ2-1; 10 bases align to TRBD2. With 1 base clipped from V and 1 base from J, the junction kept 11 bases outside the gene matches. The germline V gene encodes CDR1 SGHRS and CDR2 YFSETQ. This CDR3 is built from 19 residues. Here the CDR3 reads CASSLSGRARTRSYNEQFF. CDR3 nucleotides: TGCGCCAGCAGCTTGAGCGGGAGGGCGCGGACGAGATCCTACAATGAGCAGTTCTTC.

The chain is built from TRBV29-1 and TRBJ1-2; D unclear. The CDR3 length is 11 residues. V lost 5 bases and J 3 bases, leaving 7 bases between the germline ends. The germline gives CDR1 SQVTM, CDR2 ANQGSEA. CDR3 protein: CSVSGYYGYTF. The CDR3 nucleotides read TGCAGCGTTTCCGGTTACTATGGCTACACCTTC.

This clone has only a few counts. The chain carries TRBV18 and TRBJ1-4; D remains unclear. Germline V lookup: CDR1 KGHSH, CDR2 LQKENI. The CDR3 totals 17 residues. V was shortened by 6 bases and J by 1 base, with 18 bases between the two germline ends. CDR3 nucleotides: TGTGCCAGCTCCAACTCGGCGGGAGGAAAAACTAATGAAAAACTGTTTTTT. Protein: CASSNSAGGKTNEKLFF.

This chain connects TRBV7-8 to TRBJ1-5, with 7 bases lining up with TRBD1. CDR1 is SGHVS, CDR2 FQNEAQ, per germline. V lost 0 bases, J lost 2 bases, and 4 bases stayed unmatched. The CDR3 has 16 amino acids. The CDR3 sequence is CASSLAKGTGNQPQHF. As DNA, the CDR3 is TGTGCCAGCAGCTTAGCGAAGGGGACAGGCAATCAGCCCCAGCATTTT. Filled out from reference TRBV7-8 and TRBJ1-5, the complete variable domain reads GAGVSQSPRYKVAKRGQDVALRCDPISGHVSLFWYQQALGQGPEFLTYFQNEAQLDKSGLPSDRFFAERPEGSVSTLKIQRTQQEDSAVYLCASSLAKGTGNQPQHFGDGTRLSIL.

This clone was seen more than once but under ten times. This chain uses TRBV27 with TRBJ2-5, with D hard to call. Germline loops: CDR1 MNHEY, CDR2 SMNVEV (reference sequence). The CDR3 spans 14 residues. V was shortened by 5 bases and J by 5 bases, with 15 bases between the two germline ends. DNA of the CDR3: TGTGCCAGCAGTACCCTAACAGCTCGGGAGACCCAGTACTTC. This codes for CASSTLTARETQYF.

The chain recombines TRBV5-5 with TRBJ2-7; TRBD2 aligns across 8 bases. The CDR3 totals 15 residues. The junction had 8 bases not matched to a gene; V was cut back by 2 bases and J by 4 bases. Germline V gene lookup returns CDR1 SGHKS and CDR2 YYEKEE (reference sequence). Here the CDR3 DNA reads TGTGCCAGCAGCTTAGGAAGCGGGAGTATGTACGAGCAGTACTTC. Amino acids: CASSLGSGSMYEQYF.

This clone was seen more than once but under ten times. The chain is built from TRBV18 and TRBJ2-5; possibly TRBD1 for D (7 bases). CDR1 is KGHSH and CDR2 is LQKENI in the germline V gene. This CDR3 has 17 residues. Deletions cut 2 bases from V and 6 bases from J, with 22 bases between. This CDR3 reads CASSPSGGISAGKTQYF. In nucleotides, the CDR3 is TGTGCCAGCTCACCATCAGGGGGGATAAGCGCCGGAAAGACCCAGTACTTC.

This clone was recorded a few times. CDR3 in amino acids: CASSLYRVAHLPETQYF. The CDR3 coding sequence is TGTGCCAGCAGCTTATACAGGGTAGCTCACCTTCCGGAGACCCAGTACTTC. V gene TRBV11-2 combines with J gene TRBJ2-5; D might be TRBD1 (6 bases). CDR1 and CDR2 from the germline V gene are SGHAT and FQNNGV. V shed 2 bases and J shed 5 bases, with 21 bases lying between them. The CDR3 length is 17 residues.

The J gene is TRBJ1-1, the V gene TRBV5-1, with D tentatively TRBD1 (6 bases). This CDR3 is built from 15 residues. The ends were cut back, 0 bases at V and 2 bases at J, with 11 bases in the middle. Germline values: CDR1 SGHRS, CDR2 YFSETQ. CDR3 protein: CASSLAGQINTEAFF. For the CDR3, the DNA is TGCGCCAGCAGCTTGGCCGGACAGATTAACACTGAAGCTTTCTTT.

Of note for this clone: The junction departs from the called germline gene at one end, perhaps through a read error. The rearrangement links TRBV7-9 to TRBJ2-7, with TRBD2 as a possible D gene (5 bases). Germline CDR1 SEHNR, CDR2 FQNEAQ (reference sequence). This CDR3 region has 14 residues. The CDR3 reads CSSTRGLNAYEQYF. The CDR3 DNA reads as TGTTCCAGCACCCGCGGACTGAACGCCTACGAGCAGTACTTC.

The genes are TRBV5-4 and TRBJ2-1, with a weak D call TRBD1 (6 bases). CDR1 and CDR2 (germline): SGHNT, YYREEE (reference sequence). V dropped 4 bases and J dropped 5 bases, with 13 bases sitting between them. This CDR3 spans 14 amino acids. The CDR3 protein is CASSLTGSHNEQFF. The CDR3, as DNA: TGTGCCAGCAGCCTTACAGGGTCCCACAATGAGCAGTTCTTC.

The chain joins TRBV4-1 to TRBJ2-1; possible D gene TRBD1, 6 bases. V was clipped by 4 bases and J by 4 bases, with 11 bases between them. The CDR3 sequence is 14 residues long. Germline CDR1 and CDR2: MGHRA and YSYEKL. DNA for the CDR3: TGCGCCAGCAGCCCGAAACAGGGATACAATGAGCAGTTCTTC. This gives the protein CASSPKQGYNEQFF.

This chain uses TRBV6-5 with TRBJ2-1; tentative D call: TRBD1 (5 bases). Deletions cut 0 bases from V and 9 bases from J, with 6 bases between. Germline CDR1 MNHEY, CDR2 SVGAGI. The CDR3 has 12 amino acids. CDR3 DNA: TGTGCCAGCAGTTACTCAGGGGCTGAGCAGTTCTTC. Its protein product is CASSYSGAEQFF.

This chain uses TRBV18 with TRBJ1-1; 10 bases align to TRBD1. CDR1 and CDR2 from the germline V gene are KGHSH and LQKENI. V dropped 4 bases and J dropped 6; count of bases not matched to a gene: 5. This CDR3 region has 14 residues. Here the CDR3 DNA reads TGTGCCAGCTCACGACAGGGGGCGGTTGCTGAAGCTTTCTTT. Translating it yields CASSRQGAVAEAFF.

CDR3 in DNA: TGTGCCAGCATGGGACAGGGGAGAACTAATGAAAAACTGTTTTTT. Translated, it gives CASMGQGRTNEKLFF. The genes are TRBV2 and TRBJ1-4; 10 bases are shared with TRBD1. With V trimmed by 7 bases and J by 1 base, 3 bases remained unmatched. The length of the CDR3 is 15 residues. Per the germline V gene, CDR1 is SNHLY and CDR2 is FYNNEI.

This clone was seen only a few times. The chain uses TRBV7-6 and TRBJ2-3; weak D call: TRBD2 (5 bases). The V gene lost 2 bases and the J gene lost 3 bases, with 12 bases spanning the gap. Per germline, CDR1 SGHVS and CDR2 FNYEAQ. This CDR3 spans 15 amino acids. The CDR3 is CASSLKFGETDTQYF. For the CDR3, the DNA is TGTGCCAGCAGCTTAAAGTTCGGGGAGACAGATACGCAGTATTTT.

The V gene is TRBV7-9, the J gene TRBJ1-1; D is perhaps TRBD1 (6 bases). Germline V lookup: CDR1 SEHNR, CDR2 FQNEAQ (reference sequence). The CDR3 runs 14 residues. The V and J ends lost 3 bases and 2 bases respectively, with 10 bases between them. CDR3 sequence: CASSLAQGNTEAFF. The CDR3 bases are TGTGCCAGCAGCTTGGCACAGGGAAACACTGAAGCTTTCTTT.

The CDR3 bases are TGTGCCAGTAGTATTGGACACGTTGAAGCTTTCTTT. It codes for CASSIGHVEAFF. The chain links TRBV19 to TRBJ1-1; TRBD1 might be the D (5 bases). CDR3 length equals 12 residues. Germline CDR1 LNHDA, CDR2 SQIVND (reference sequence). Trimming took 3 bases from V and 7 from J, leaving 9 bases between them.

V is TRBV19 and J is TRBJ2-2, with D uncertain. V was shortened by 5 bases and J by 7 bases, with 11 bases between the two germline ends. CDR1 and CDR2 (germline): LNHDA, SQIVND (reference sequence). This CDR3 spans 13 amino acids. The CDR3 loop is CASSSRDHGELFF. In nucleotides, the CDR3 is TGTGCCAGTAGTTCCCGAGATCACGGGGAGCTGTTTTTT. Using reference TRBV19 and TRBJ2-2 for the parts outside the CDR3, the full variable domain is DGGITQSPKYLFRKEGQNVTLSCEQNLNHDAMYWYRQDPGQGLRLIYYSQIVNDFQKGDIAEGYSVSREKKESFPLTVTSAQKNPTAFYLCASSSRDHGELFFGEGSRLTVL.

CDR3 sequence: CASSAGGDRRDSSYEQYF. CDR3 in DNA: TGCGCCAGCAGCGCTGGGGGGGATAGAAGAGACAGCTCCTACGAGCAGTACTTC. The V and J genes are TRBV5-1 and TRBJ2-7, with 7 nucleotides matching TRBD2. This CDR3 comprises 18 residues. Germline V gene sequence: CDR1 SGHRS, CDR2 YFSETQ. Trimming at V came to 4 bases and at J to 0 bases, leaving 16 bases not matched to a gene.

The chain combines TRBV7-3 with TRBJ2-7; D might be TRBD2 (6 bases). CDR3 length equals 17 residues. The germline CDR1 and CDR2 sequences are SGHTA and FQGTGA. Trimming shortened V by 2 bases and J by 7 bases, and 24 bases separated the two germline ends. CDR3 region: CASSLELSDGRDPEQYF. CDR3 DNA sequence: TGTGCCAGCAGCTTAGAACTGAGTGACGGGCGGGATCCGGAGCAGTACTTC.

The gene calls are TRBV6-1 and TRBJ1-5; D gene ambiguous. The CDR3 totals 16 residues. Germline V lookup: CDR1 MNHNS, CDR2 SASEGT. Between the trimmed V and J ends, which lost 2 bases and 0 bases, there was a span of 11 bases. CDR3 nucleotide sequence: TGTGCCAGCAGTGAACCCCCCGGTAATAGCAATCAGCCCCAGCATTTT. Its translation: CASSEPPGNSNQPQHF.

V gene TRBV5-1 combines with J gene TRBJ2-5, with TRBD2 identical over 13 bases. The closer fit of TRBJ2-7 to the DNA end suggests the J call may be wrong. The CDR3 loop spans 15 amino acids. Germline V CDR1 and CDR2: SGHRS, YFSETQ. CDR3 region: CASSLGLAGGREQYF. CDR3 DNA sequence: TGCGCCAGCAGCTTGGGACTAGCGGGAGGTCGCGAGCAGTACTTC.

The chain is built from TRBV29-1 and TRBJ2-1; possible D gene TRBD2, 5 bases. CDR1 and CDR2 (germline): SQVTM, ANQGSEA. The CDR3 totals 10 residues. Trimming cost V 7 bases and J 12 bases, with 13 bases left between them. CDR3 DNA: TGCAGCGCTCTCTTCCGGGGGCAGTTCTTC. Translating gives CSALFRGQFF.

For this clone: A junction end diverges from the germline sequence, so it may reflect a read error. Other DNA sequences in the sample encode the same CDR3. The J gene is TRBJ1-1, the V gene TRBV18, with 10 bases identical to TRBD1. The germline V gene has CDR1 KGHSH and CDR2 LQKENI. There are 13 residues in the CDR3. CDR3 sequence (DNA): TGTGCCAGCTACTGGGACAGGGGCACTGAGGCTTTCTTT. Encoded protein: CASYWDRGTEAFF.

This chain connects TRBV5-1 to TRBJ1-3; 9 nucleotides match TRBD1. V gave up 0 bases and J gave up 3 bases; unmatched junction bases: 1. This CDR3 comprises 15 residues. Germline assignment: CDR1 SGHRS and CDR2 YFSETQ. DNA of the CDR3: TGCGCCAGCAGCTTGGGACAGGGGGGTGGAAACACCATATATTTT. Its translation is CASSLGQGGGNTIYF.

V is TRBV5-8 and J is TRBJ2-7; weak D call: TRBD1 (5 bases). The CDR3 totals 12 residues. The germline V gene has CDR1 SGHTS and CDR2 YDEGEE. Trimming cost V 1 base and J 3 bases, with 5 bases left between them. This CDR3 is CASSLRGYEQYF. As DNA, the CDR3 is TGTGCCAGCAGCTTGAGGGGCTACGAGCAGTACTTC.

Concerning this clone itself: The junction departs from germline at one end; a sequencing error may be responsible. V gene TRBV7-7 combines with J gene TRBJ2-5; the match to TRBD2 covers 7 bases. The V gene's germline CDR1 is SSHAT and CDR2 FNYEAQ (reference sequence). The CDR3 has 15 amino acids. CDR3 in DNA: TGTGCTAGCAGTTCTTGGAGCGGGGCACAAGAGACCCAGTACTTC. It translates to CASSSWSGAQETQYF.